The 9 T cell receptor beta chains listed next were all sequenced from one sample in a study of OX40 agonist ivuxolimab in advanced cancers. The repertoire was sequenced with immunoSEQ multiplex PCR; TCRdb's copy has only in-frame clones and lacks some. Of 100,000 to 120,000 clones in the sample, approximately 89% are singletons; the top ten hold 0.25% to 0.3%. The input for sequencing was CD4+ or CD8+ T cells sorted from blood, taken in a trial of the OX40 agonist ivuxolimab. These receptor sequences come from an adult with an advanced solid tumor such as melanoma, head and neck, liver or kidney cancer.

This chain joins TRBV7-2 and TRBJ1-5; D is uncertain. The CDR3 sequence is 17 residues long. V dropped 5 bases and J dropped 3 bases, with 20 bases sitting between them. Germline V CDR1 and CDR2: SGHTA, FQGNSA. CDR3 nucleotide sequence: TGTGCCAGCAGCCCCCTTGGGAGCTCAGTCGTCAATCAGCCCCAGCATTTT. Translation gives CASSPLGSSVVNQPQHF.

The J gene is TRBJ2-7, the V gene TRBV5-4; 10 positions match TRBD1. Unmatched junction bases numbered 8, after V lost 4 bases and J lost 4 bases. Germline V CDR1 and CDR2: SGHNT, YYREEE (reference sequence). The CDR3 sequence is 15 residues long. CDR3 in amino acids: CASSRGTGVLYEQYF. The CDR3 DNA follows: TGTGCCAGCAGCCGGGGGACAGGGGTTTTGTACGAGCAGTACTTC.

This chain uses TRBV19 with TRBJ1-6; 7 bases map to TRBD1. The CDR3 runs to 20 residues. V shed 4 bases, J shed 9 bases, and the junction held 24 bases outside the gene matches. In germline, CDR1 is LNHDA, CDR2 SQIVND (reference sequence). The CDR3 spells CASSTLWPNTGETTFSPLHF. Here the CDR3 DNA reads TGTGCCAGTAGTACTCTTTGGCCGAATACAGGGGAGACGACCTTTTCACCCCTCCACTTT. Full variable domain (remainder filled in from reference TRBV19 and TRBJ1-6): DGGITQSPKYLFRKEGQNVTLSCEQNLNHDAMYWYRQDPGQGLRLIYYSQIVNDFQKGDIAEGYSVSREKKESFPLTVTSAQKNPTAFYLCASSTLWPNTGETTFSPLHFGNGTRLTVT.

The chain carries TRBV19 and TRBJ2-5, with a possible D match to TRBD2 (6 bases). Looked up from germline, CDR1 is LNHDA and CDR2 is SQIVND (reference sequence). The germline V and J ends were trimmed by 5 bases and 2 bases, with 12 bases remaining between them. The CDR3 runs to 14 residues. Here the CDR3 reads CASSSRLGQETQYF. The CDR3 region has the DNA TGTGCCAGTAGTTCGCGACTAGGTCAAGAGACCCAGTACTTC. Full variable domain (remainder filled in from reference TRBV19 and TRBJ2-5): DGGITQSPKYLFRKEGQNVTLSCEQNLNHDAMYWYRQDPGQGLRLIYYSQIVNDFQKGDIAEGYSVSREKKESFPLTVTSAQKNPTAFYLCASSSRLGQETQYFGPGTRLLVL.

The CDR3 bases are TGTGCCAGCAGCGTAGGCCCGGCAAATGAGCAGTTCTTC. This sequence encodes CASSVGPANEQFF. V is TRBV9 and J is TRBJ2-1; D is unclear. CDR1 and CDR2 from the germline V gene are SGDLS and YYNGEE. Trimming left V 0 bases short and J 7 bases short, with 8 bases between. This CDR3 has 13 residues.

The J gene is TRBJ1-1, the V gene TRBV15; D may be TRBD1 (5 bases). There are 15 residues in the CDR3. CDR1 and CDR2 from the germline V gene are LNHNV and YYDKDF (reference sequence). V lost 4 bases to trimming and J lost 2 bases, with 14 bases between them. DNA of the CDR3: TGTGCCACCAGCACACGCAGGGTGGCCAACACTGAAGCTTTCTTT. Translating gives CATSTRRVANTEAFF.

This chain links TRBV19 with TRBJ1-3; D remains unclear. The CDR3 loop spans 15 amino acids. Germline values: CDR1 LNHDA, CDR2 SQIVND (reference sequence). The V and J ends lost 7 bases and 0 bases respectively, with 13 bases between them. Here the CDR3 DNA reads TGTGCCAGTATCCGCTCGGTGACCTCTGGAAACACCATATATTTT. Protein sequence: CASIRSVTSGNTIYF.

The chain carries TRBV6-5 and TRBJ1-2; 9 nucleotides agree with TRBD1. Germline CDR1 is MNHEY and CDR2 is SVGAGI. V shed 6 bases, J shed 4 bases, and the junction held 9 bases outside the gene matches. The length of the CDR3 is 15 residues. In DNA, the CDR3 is TGTGCCAGCAGGCTCACAGGGGGCGAAGTCTATGGCTACACCTTC. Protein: CASRLTGGEVYGYTF.

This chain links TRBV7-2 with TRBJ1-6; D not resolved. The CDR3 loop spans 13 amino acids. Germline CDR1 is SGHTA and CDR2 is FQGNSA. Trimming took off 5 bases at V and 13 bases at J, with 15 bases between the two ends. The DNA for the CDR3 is TGTGCCAGCAGCCCTGGGTGGAGGACCCCCCTCCACTTT. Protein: CASSPGWRTPLHF.